Listed below are T cell receptor beta chains from one sample, sequenced in a study of T cells in Graves' hyperthyroidism and ophthalmopathy. TCRdb used MiXCR to reprocess the multiplex PCR reads, holding one entry per CDR3 protein. The sample contains roughly 240,000 distinct CDR3 sequences, roughly 15% of which appear only once. Sequencing was performed on blood. The source is a woman between 18 and 29 years old with Graves' ophthalmopathy. CDR3s include the opening cysteine and the closing phenylalanine or tryptophan. Each record gives: J gene, D gene, clone size, V gene, CDR3 DNA, CDR3 protein. D genes are given only for firm matches. Where a row states a size, it is once, few, many or the class of an expanded clone; other rows omit it.

j_gene: TRBJ2-2
d_gene: -
abundance: -
v_gene: TRBV6-5
CDR3nt: TGTGCCAGCAGTTACACGCCGACAGGACCGAACACCGGGGAGCTGTTTTTT
CDR3aa: CASSYTPTGPNTGELFF

j_gene: TRBJ2-3
d_gene: TRBD2
abundance: many
v_gene: TRBV7-9
CDR3nt: TGTGCCAGCAGCCACCCGGGACTAGCGATCTCAGGGCAGTATTTT
CDR3aa: CASSHPGLAISGQYF

j_gene: TRBJ1-6
d_gene: -
abundance: many
v_gene: TRBV14
CDR3nt: TGTGCCAGCAGCCAAGCCTTAAATTCACCCCTCCACTTT
CDR3aa: CASSQALNSPLHF

j_gene: TRBJ1-2
d_gene: TRBD1
abundance: many
v_gene: TRBV6-2/TRBV6-3
CDR3nt: TGTGCCAGCACCCCGACAGGGAGGTTCGGGGGCTACACCTTC
CDR3aa: CASTPTGRFGGYTF

j_gene: TRBJ2-3
d_gene: -
abundance: few
v_gene: TRBV6-2/TRBV6-3
CDR3nt: TGTGCCAGCAGTTTCCTGCGGGGCCAGGGGACGCAGTATTTT
CDR3aa: CASSFLRGQGTQYF

j_gene: TRBJ2-1
d_gene: -
abundance: many
v_gene: TRBV7-3
CDR3nt: TGTGCCAGCAGCTTAGGATCCTACAATGAGCAGTTCTTC
CDR3aa: CASSLGSYNEQFF

j_gene: TRBJ2-5
d_gene: -
abundance: many
v_gene: TRBV12-3/TRBV12-4
CDR3nt: TGTGCCAGCAGCCTAATGACAGGGGAGGGGGAGACCCAGTACTTC
CDR3aa: CASSLMTGEGETQYF

j_gene: TRBJ2-7
d_gene: -
abundance: few
v_gene: TRBV4-1
CDR3nt: TGCGCCAGCAGCCAGGCACAGTCTACTTCCTACGAGCAGTACTTC
CDR3aa: CASSQAQSTSYEQYF

j_gene: TRBJ1-5
d_gene: -
abundance: many
v_gene: TRBV28
CDR3nt: TGTGCCAGCAGCTTCGACACAGGGAGCCAGTATAGCAATCAGCCCCAGCATTTT
CDR3aa: CASSFDTGSQYSNQPQHF

j_gene: TRBJ1-2
d_gene: -
abundance: few
v_gene: TRBV20-1
CDR3nt: TGCAGTGCTAGTGCTGGGGGGGCGGGGAGCTATGGCTACACCTTC
CDR3aa: CSASAGGAGSYGYTF

j_gene: TRBJ2-1
d_gene: TRBD1
abundance: many
v_gene: TRBV18
CDR3nt: TGTGCCAGCTCACTCCGGGACAGGGTCCTGGATGAGCAGTTCTTC
CDR3aa: CASSLRDRVLDEQFF

j_gene: TRBJ2-1
d_gene: TRBD2
abundance: -
v_gene: TRBV28
CDR3nt: TGTGCCAGCAGTTTTGGGGCGGGAGGGCCCCTTTACAATGAGCAGTTCTTC
CDR3aa: CASSFGAGGPLYNEQFF

j_gene: TRBJ2-1
d_gene: TRBD2
abundance: -
v_gene: TRBV11-2
CDR3nt: TGTGCCAGCAGCTTAGTCGGTAGCGGGAGGGCCGGGTACAATGAGCAGTTCTTC
CDR3aa: CASSLVGSGRAGYNEQFF

j_gene: TRBJ2-1
d_gene: TRBD2
abundance: -
v_gene: TRBV28
CDR3nt: TGTGCCAGCAGCGCCGGGGGGAGCGCCTACAATGAGCAGTTCTTC
CDR3aa: CASSAGGSAYNEQFF

j_gene: TRBJ2-1
d_gene: -
abundance: many
v_gene: TRBV20-1
CDR3nt: TGCAGTGCTAGTCTCCATACCTACAATGAGCAGTTCTTC
CDR3aa: CSASLHTYNEQFF

j_gene: TRBJ2-5
d_gene: -
abundance: many
v_gene: TRBV4-1
CDR3nt: TGCGCCAGCAGCCAAGATGGGGCTAGCGAAGAGACCCAGTACTTC
CDR3aa: CASSQDGASEETQYF

j_gene: TRBJ1-2
d_gene: -
abundance: -
v_gene: TRBV11-2
CDR3nt: TGTGCCAGCAGCTTAGGCAGGGTGGGCAAAGGCTACACCTTC
CDR3aa: CASSLGRVGKGYTF

j_gene: TRBJ2-1
d_gene: TRBD2
abundance: many
v_gene: TRBV6-1
CDR3nt: TGTGCCAGCAGCCGCGTGGGGGGGGGGTTCCACAATGAGCAGTTCTTC
CDR3aa: CASSRVGGGFHNEQFF

j_gene: TRBJ2-1
d_gene: -
abundance: -
v_gene: TRBV24-1
CDR3nt: TGTGCCACAAAGGACAGTACGAATGAGCAGTTCTTC
CDR3aa: CATKDSTNEQFF

j_gene: TRBJ1-5
d_gene: TRBD1
abundance: many
v_gene: TRBV13
CDR3nt: TGTGCCAGCAGCTTATCCAGGGGGATCGGTCAGCCCCAGCATTTT
CDR3aa: CASSLSRGIGQPQHF

j_gene: TRBJ1-5
d_gene: -
abundance: few
v_gene: TRBV20-1
CDR3nt: TGCAGTGCTAGAGATTCCTTTCTCCGGGCCAACAATCAGCCCCAGCATTTT
CDR3aa: CSARDSFLRANNQPQHF

j_gene: TRBJ2-1
d_gene: TRBD2
abundance: many
v_gene: TRBV28
CDR3nt: TGTGCCAGCAGTTCCGTACTAGCGGGGGGCCGCAATGAGCAGTTCTTC
CDR3aa: CASSSVLAGGRNEQFF

j_gene: TRBJ2-5
d_gene: -
abundance: many
v_gene: TRBV4-1
CDR3nt: TGCGCCAGCAGTCTGGACAGAGCCCAAGAGACCCAGTACTTC
CDR3aa: CASSLDRAQETQYF

j_gene: TRBJ2-2
d_gene: -
abundance: -
v_gene: TRBV7-9
CDR3nt: TGTGCCAGCAGCTTAGCCCAGGGGTATAGGACCGGGGAGCTGTTTTTT
CDR3aa: CASSLAQGYRTGELFF

j_gene: TRBJ2-1
d_gene: TRBD2
abundance: many
v_gene: TRBV24-1
CDR3nt: TGTGCCACCTCCGGGACTAGCGGGTTGTCTTCGAACAATGAGCAGTTCTTC
CDR3aa: CATSGTSGLSSNNEQFF

j_gene: TRBJ1-1
d_gene: -
abundance: -
v_gene: TRBV24-1
CDR3nt: TGTGCCACCAGTGATTTGGGCAGGGTGAAGGACCCGAACACTGAAGCTTTCTTT
CDR3aa: CATSDLGRVKDPNTEAFF

j_gene: TRBJ2-5
d_gene: TRBD1
abundance: -
v_gene: TRBV7-6
CDR3nt: TGTGCCAGCAGGGTCGGGACAGGGCTACAAGAGACCCAGTACTTC
CDR3aa: CASRVGTGLQETQYF

j_gene: TRBJ2-2
d_gene: -
abundance: many
v_gene: TRBV2
CDR3nt: TGTGCCAGCAGTCCAAGTGTGGGGGCCACCGGGGAGCTGTTTTTT
CDR3aa: CASSPSVGATGELFF

j_gene: TRBJ1-1
d_gene: -
abundance: many
v_gene: TRBV6-1
CDR3nt: TGTGCCAGCACAGCAATACAGGGCCGGATAAACACTGAAGCTTTCTTT
CDR3aa: CASTAIQGRINTEAFF

j_gene: TRBJ2-3
d_gene: TRBD2
abundance: few
v_gene: TRBV4-1
CDR3nt: TGCGCCAGCAGGGGGCTGGCGGGGGCGGGGGGGCTCACAGATACGCAGTATTTT
CDR3aa: CASRGLAGAGGLTDTQYF

j_gene: TRBJ2-3
d_gene: -
abundance: few
v_gene: TRBV25-1
CDR3nt: TGTGCCAGCAGTGAGTCTGGGGGAGGCACAGATACGCAGTATTTT
CDR3aa: CASSESGGGTDTQYF

j_gene: TRBJ1-5
d_gene: TRBD1
abundance: -
v_gene: TRBV11-2
CDR3nt: TGTGCCAGCAGCTTAGGCGGGACAGCCAATCAGCCCCAGCATTTT
CDR3aa: CASSLGGTANQPQHF

j_gene: TRBJ2-7
d_gene: -
abundance: many
v_gene: TRBV4-1
CDR3nt: TGCGCCAGCAGCCAAGAGGTAACCGGGGGATTTTCCTACGAGCAGTACTTC
CDR3aa: CASSQEVTGGFSYEQYF

j_gene: TRBJ1-1
d_gene: -
abundance: -
v_gene: TRBV5-4
CDR3nt: TGTGCCAGCAGCTCCGCCTGGGGGGACACTGAAGCTTTCTTT
CDR3aa: CASSSAWGDTEAFF

j_gene: TRBJ2-7
d_gene: -
abundance: many
v_gene: TRBV5-5
CDR3nt: TGTGCCAGCAGCTCCCGGGACGGAACCTCCTACGAGCAGTACTTC
CDR3aa: CASSSRDGTSYEQYF

j_gene: TRBJ2-7
d_gene: TRBD2
abundance: many
v_gene: TRBV6-1
CDR3nt: TGTGCCAGCAGTGGTGAGGCCGCTAGCGGCGAGCAGTACTTC
CDR3aa: CASSGEAASGEQYF

j_gene: TRBJ2-1
d_gene: -
abundance: many
v_gene: TRBV10-2
CDR3nt: TGCGCCAGCAGTGAGGGCACCCACAATGAGCAGTTCTTC
CDR3aa: CASSEGTHNEQFF

j_gene: TRBJ2-6
d_gene: TRBD1
abundance: -
v_gene: TRBV5-6
CDR3nt: TGTGCCAGCAGCGGACAGGGGGCAGCAGGGGCCAACGTCCTGACTTTC
CDR3aa: CASSGQGAAGANVLTF

j_gene: TRBJ2-1
d_gene: TRBD2
abundance: many
v_gene: TRBV6-2/TRBV6-3
CDR3nt: TGTGCCAGCAAAGGGACTAGCGGGAGCTCCTACAATGAGCAGTTCTTC
CDR3aa: CASKGTSGSSYNEQFF

j_gene: TRBJ1-1
d_gene: -
abundance: -
v_gene: TRBV28
CDR3nt: TGTGCCAGCAGTGGCCTTAGCGGGGGGCCTGACACTGAAGCTTTCTTT
CDR3aa: CASSGLSGGPDTEAFF

j_gene: TRBJ2-7
d_gene: TRBD2
abundance: many
v_gene: TRBV5-5
CDR3nt: TGTGCCAGCAGCTCCCGCCCTAGCGGGTACTACGAGCAGTACTTC
CDR3aa: CASSSRPSGYYEQYF

j_gene: TRBJ1-5
d_gene: -
abundance: many
v_gene: TRBV6-1
CDR3nt: TGTGCCAGCGGAATCCGGAGAGAACTCTTAAATCAGCCCCAGCATTTT
CDR3aa: CASGIRRELLNQPQHF

j_gene: TRBJ1-3
d_gene: -
abundance: -
v_gene: TRBV2
CDR3nt: TGTGCCAGCAGTACCGAGGGGTACGGAAACACCATATATTTT
CDR3aa: CASSTEGYGNTIYF

j_gene: TRBJ2-5
d_gene: -
abundance: many
v_gene: TRBV6-5
CDR3nt: TGTGCCAGCAGTTACGGGGAGACCCAGTACTTC
CDR3aa: CASSYGETQYF

j_gene: TRBJ1-1
d_gene: -
abundance: many
v_gene: TRBV3-1
CDR3nt: TGTGCCAGCAGCCAAGTTCTCCTCCATGAGAACACTGAAGCTTTCTTT
CDR3aa: CASSQVLLHENTEAFF

j_gene: TRBJ2-1
d_gene: TRBD1
abundance: many
v_gene: TRBV12-3/TRBV12-4
CDR3nt: TGTGCCAGCAGTTTACGACGACAGGGGGCCTTTGTGAATGAGCAGTTCTTC
CDR3aa: CASSLRRQGAFVNEQFF

j_gene: TRBJ1-1
d_gene: -
abundance: many
v_gene: TRBV20-1
CDR3nt: TGCAGTGCTAGACCCCTCTGGGGGGGTACTGAAGCTTTCTTT
CDR3aa: CSARPLWGGTEAFF

j_gene: TRBJ1-5
d_gene: -
abundance: -
v_gene: TRBV15
CDR3nt: TGTGCCACCAGCAGACTCACAGGGTATCAGCCCCAGCATTTT
CDR3aa: CATSRLTGYQPQHF

j_gene: TRBJ1-1
d_gene: -
abundance: many
v_gene: TRBV18
CDR3nt: TGTGCCAGCTCACCAGCCGGGCCGCAATTGAACACTGAAGCTTTCTTT
CDR3aa: CASSPAGPQLNTEAFF

j_gene: TRBJ2-6
d_gene: TRBD1
abundance: many
v_gene: TRBV28
CDR3nt: TGTGCCAGCAGTTTGGGACAGGTCTCTGGGGCCAACGTCCTGACTTTC
CDR3aa: CASSLGQVSGANVLTF